The source of this T cell receptor (beta chain) is a study of cytomegalovirus exposure and HLA in healthy donors. Primers for the PCR totalled 60 Vbeta and 13 Jbeta. Clones were sequenced by immunoSEQ multiplex PCR, and TCRdb holds only the in-frame ones, with some missing. Of about 140,000 clones listed, 78% are singletons. The junction had 14 bases not matched to a gene; V was cut back by 5 bases and J by 0 bases. The CDR3 has 18 amino acids. Germline V gene lookup returns CDR1 MNHEY and CDR2 SMNVEV (reference sequence). The clonotype was recovered from a male donor in good health and CMV-seronegative. This chain connects TRBV27 to TRBJ1-1, with 8 bases aligning to TRBD1. The specimen was PBMCs. CDR3 in DNA: TGTGCCAGCAGTCTCAAAACAAAAGCCAGGGGGCTGAACACTGAAGCTTTCTTT. This sequence encodes CASSLKTKARGLNTEAFF.